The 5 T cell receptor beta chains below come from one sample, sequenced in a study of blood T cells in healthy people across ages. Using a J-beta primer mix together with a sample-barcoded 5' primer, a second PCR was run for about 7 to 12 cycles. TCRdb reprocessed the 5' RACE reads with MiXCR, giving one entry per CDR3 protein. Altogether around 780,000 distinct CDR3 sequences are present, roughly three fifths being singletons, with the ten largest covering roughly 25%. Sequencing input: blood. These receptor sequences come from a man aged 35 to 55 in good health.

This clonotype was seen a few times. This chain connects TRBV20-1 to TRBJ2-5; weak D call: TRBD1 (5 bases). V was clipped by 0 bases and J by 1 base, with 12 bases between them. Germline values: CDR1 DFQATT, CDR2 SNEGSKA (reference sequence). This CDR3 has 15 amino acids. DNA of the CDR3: TGCAGTGCTAGAGATCTCAGGGATGGCCAAGAGACCCAGTACTTC. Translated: CSARDLRDGQETQYF.

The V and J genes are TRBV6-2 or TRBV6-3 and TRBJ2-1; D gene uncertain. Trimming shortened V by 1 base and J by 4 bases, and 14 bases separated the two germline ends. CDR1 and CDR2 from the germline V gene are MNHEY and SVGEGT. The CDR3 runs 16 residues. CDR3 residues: CASSYLARVAYNEQFF. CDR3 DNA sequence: TGTGCCAGCAGTTACTTGGCTAGGGTGGCGTACAATGAGCAGTTCTTC.

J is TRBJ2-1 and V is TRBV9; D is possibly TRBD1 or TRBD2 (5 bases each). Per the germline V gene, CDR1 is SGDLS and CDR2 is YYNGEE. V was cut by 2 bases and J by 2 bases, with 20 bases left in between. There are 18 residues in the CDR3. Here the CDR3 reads CASSVPRDGPSAYNEQFF. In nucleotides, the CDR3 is TGTGCCAGCAGCGTCCCACGGGACGGCCCCAGCGCCTACAATGAGCAGTTCTTC.

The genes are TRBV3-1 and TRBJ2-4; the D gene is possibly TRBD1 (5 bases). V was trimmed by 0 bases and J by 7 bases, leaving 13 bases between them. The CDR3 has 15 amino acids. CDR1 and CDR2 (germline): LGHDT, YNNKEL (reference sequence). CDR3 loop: CASSQDVSRVNIQYF. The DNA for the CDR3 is TGTGCCAGCAGCCAAGATGTGTCCAGGGTGAACATTCAGTACTTC.

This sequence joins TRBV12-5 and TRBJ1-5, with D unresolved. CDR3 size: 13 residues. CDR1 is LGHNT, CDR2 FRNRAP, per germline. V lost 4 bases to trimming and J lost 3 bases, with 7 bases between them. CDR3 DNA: TGTGCTAGTGGTTACGGGGACAATCAGCCCCAGCATTTT. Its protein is CASGYGDNQPQHF.